A single sample gave rise to the 7 T cell receptor beta chains below, sequenced in a study of T cell repertoires in cytomegalovirus infection. These TCRs are of unknown antigen specificity. Each CDR3 protein is one row after TCRdb ran MiXCR on the reads. The sample has around 500,000 distinct CDR3 sequences, under 55% seen once. The specimen comprised cultured PBMCs, sampled from culture after CMV antigen stimulation. These receptors all come from a human donor in good health (CMV status not recorded). Some clones in this sample may be carry-over from other donors' samples.

Only a few counts were recorded for this clonotype. The chain is built from TRBV7-2 and TRBJ1-2; D is ambiguous. The V and J ends lost 7 bases and 5 bases respectively, with 23 bases between them. Germline V gene data show CDR1 as SGHTA and CDR2 as FQGNSA. CDR3 size: 16 residues. CDR3 protein: CASTSPQVAGWYGYTF. The CDR3 bases are TGTGCCAGCACCTCCCCCCAGGTGGCAGGCTGGTATGGCTACACCTTC.

The chain has TRBV5-1 and TRBJ1-4; TRBD1 matches 7 bases. The germline V gene has CDR1 SGHRS and CDR2 YFSETQ. V trimming: 1 base; J trimming: 7 bases; junction bases outside the gene matches: 4. The CDR3 has 14 amino acids. The DNA for the CDR3 is TGCGCCAGCAGCTTGAGGACAGGAAGTGAAAAACTGTTTTTT. Protein sequence: CASSLRTGSEKLFF.

This clonotype was recorded once. The V and J genes are TRBV4-3 and TRBJ1-2; D gene unclear. Per the germline V gene, CDR1 is LGHNA and CDR2 is YSLEER. Trimming took off 3 bases at V and 0 bases at J, with 11 bases between the two ends. The CDR3 extends over 15 amino acids. Here the CDR3 DNA reads TGCGCCAGCAGCCAGCTTTTGGGAGCTAACTATGGCTACACCTTC. Protein product: CASSQLLGANYGYTF.

The chain carries TRBV11-2 and TRBJ2-7; D unresolved. V was trimmed by 5 bases and J by 2 bases, leaving 13 bases between them. Germline lookup yields CDR1 SGHAT and CDR2 FQNNGV. The CDR3 has 14 amino acids. The DNA for the CDR3 is TGTGCCAGCAGCACCGGGCCCCTTCCCTACGAGCAGTACTTC. Translation: CASSTGPLPYEQYF. Looking up the rest from reference TRBV11-2 and TRBJ2-7 gives the full variable domain: EAGVAQSPRYKIIEKRQSVAFWCNPISGHATLYWYQQILGQGPKLLIQFQNNGVVDDSQLPKDRFSAERLKGVDSTLKIQPAKLEDSAVYLCASSTGPLPYEQYFGPGTRLTVT.

The gene calls are TRBV7-2 and TRBJ1-3; D perhaps matches TRBD1 (5 bases). The germline CDR1 and CDR2 sequences are SGHTA and FQGNSA. The V end was cut by 1 base, the J end by 0 bases, with 10 bases between. This CDR3 has 16 amino acids. Here the CDR3 DNA reads TGTGCCAGCAGCTTAGTGGGACCGAGCTCTGGAAACACCATATATTTT. Translation gives CASSLVGPSSGNTIYF.

The chain links TRBV28 to TRBJ2-1, with 11 bases that match TRBD2. Germline loops: CDR1 MDHEN, CDR2 SYDVKM. V shed 7 bases, J shed 3 bases, and the junction held 11 bases outside the gene matches. This CDR3 is built from 17 residues. The CDR3 nucleotides are TGTGCCAGCACCCTAGCGGGAGGAATCCCCCTCTACAATGAGCAGTTCTTC. Translated: CASTLAGGIPLYNEQFF.

This clonotype was observed many times. The chain joins TRBV7-6 to TRBJ2-1; D gene ambiguous. V shed 1 base and J shed 5 bases, with 9 bases lying between them. CDR3 length: 14 residues. The germline CDR1 and CDR2 sequences are SGHVS and FNYEAQ. The CDR3 coding sequence is TGTGCCAGCAGCTTAGGAGGTTCCCACAATGAGCAGTTCTTC. Protein sequence: CASSLGGSHNEQFF.